This passage covers 19 T cell receptor beta chains from one sample sequenced in a study of cytomegalovirus exposure and HLA in healthy donors. PCR was performed using 60 Vbeta and 13 Jbeta primers. The repertoire was sequenced with immunoSEQ multiplex PCR; TCRdb's copy has only in-frame clones and lacks some. The sample lists under 90,000 clones; 75% were seen once. Sequencing used PBMCs. The receptors stem from a middle-aged man in good health and CMV-seronegative.

J is TRBJ2-7 and V is TRBV10-3, with 7 bases that match TRBD2. This CDR3 has 15 amino acids. V gave up 4 bases and J gave up 7 bases; unmatched junction bases: 13. The V gene's germline CDR1 is ENHRY and CDR2 SYGVKD. The CDR3 sequence is CAISVGGTIRMEQYF. CDR3 in DNA: TGTGCCATCAGTGTCGGGGGGACTATTAGAATGGAGCAGTACTTC.

The chain has TRBV5-4 and TRBJ2-1; 7 bases fit TRBD2. The trim removed 1 base at V and 8 bases at J, leaving 9 bases unmatched. Germline CDR1 is SGHNT and CDR2 is YYREEE (reference sequence). This CDR3 region has 15 residues. The CDR3 reads CASSLLSGTIDEQFF. The DNA for the CDR3 is TGTGCCAGCAGCTTGCTGAGCGGGACCATAGATGAGCAGTTCTTC.

This clone was recorded only once. The chain has TRBV29-1 and TRBJ2-7; 11 nucleotides align to TRBD1. The CDR3 spans 15 residues. From germline, CDR1 is SQVTM and CDR2 ANQGSEA. V was pared by 5 bases and J by 4 bases, with 10 bases of the junction left unmatched. CDR3 sequence (DNA): TGCAGCGTTAGTCCACGGACAGGGGGCACTTACGAGCAGTACTTC. Translating it yields CSVSPRTGGTYEQYF.

This clone occurred a few times. Other nucleotide sequences from this sample produce the same CDR3. This chain uses TRBV19 with TRBJ1-1, with 11 bases lining up with TRBD1. The CDR3 length is 14 residues. The V and J ends lost 6 bases and 5 bases, in that order; junction bases with no gene match: 5. Per the germline V gene, CDR1 is LNHDA and CDR2 is SQIVND (reference sequence). For the CDR3, the DNA is TGTGCCAGTAGCCATGGGACAGGGGGGACTGAAGCTTTCTTT. Residues: CASSHGTGGTEAFF.

V gene TRBV28 combines with J gene TRBJ2-1; D may be TRBD1 (6 bases). The V end lost 6 bases, the J end lost 11 bases, and 11 bases lay between the germline ends. The germline gives CDR1 MDHEN, CDR2 SYDVKM. The CDR3 is 11 amino acids. The CDR3 sequence is CASSYRVQQFF. The CDR3 coding sequence is TGTGCCAGCAGCTACAGGGTTCAGCAGTTCTTC.

This clone was counted only a few times. This chain connects TRBV2 to TRBJ1-1; 7 nucleotides agree with TRBD1. Germline V gene lookup returns CDR1 SNHLY and CDR2 FYNNEI. The CDR3 spans 15 residues. Germline trimming cut 6 bases from V and 1 base from J; bases unmatched to any gene: 8. This chain's CDR3 is CASRARGQANTEAFF. The CDR3 DNA reads TGTGCCAGCAGGGCCCGAGGACAGGCGAACACTGAAGCTTTCTTT. The full variable domain, completed using reference TRBV2 and TRBJ1-1, is EPEVTQTPSHQVTQMGQEVILRCVPISNHLYFYWYRQILGQKVEFLVSFYNNEISEKSEIFDDQFSVERPDGSNFTLKIRSTKLEDSAMYFCASRARGQANTEAFFGQGTRLTVV.

The V and J genes are TRBV6-1 and TRBJ1-1, with 8 bases lining up with TRBD1. From germline, CDR1 is MNHNS and CDR2 SASEGT. This CDR3 comprises 15 residues. The junction had 9 bases not matched to a gene; V was cut back by 4 bases and J by 5 bases. CDR3 DNA: TGTGCCAGCAGTGGCGGGGTACAGGGGGGGACTGAAGCTTTCTTT. Its protein product is CASSGGVQGGTEAFF.

This chain links TRBV19 with TRBJ1-5; the D gene is possibly TRBD1 (5 bases). Germline CDR1 is LNHDA and CDR2 is SQIVND (reference sequence). Trimming cost V 3 bases and J 5 bases, with 8 bases left between them. The CDR3 contains 13 residues. The CDR3 nucleotides read TGTGCCAGTAGTATCCAGACAGATCAGCCCCAGCATTTT. Its protein product is CASSIQTDQPQHF.

The chain joins TRBV4-1 to TRBJ1-4; 8 bases fit TRBD1. Trimming removed 1 base from V and 6 bases from J; junction bases left unmatched: 13. Germline V gene data show CDR1 as MGHRA and CDR2 as YSYEKL. The CDR3 runs to 18 residues. CDR3 loop: CASSQVPPRQGRDEKLFF. The DNA for the CDR3 is TGCGCCAGCAGCCAAGTCCCACCCCGACAGGGGCGAGATGAAAAACTGTTTTTT.

This chain connects TRBV30 to TRBJ2-7; a possible D gene is TRBD2 (6 bases). CDR3 length: 12 amino acids. Per germline, CDR1 GTSNPN and CDR2 SVGIG (reference sequence). V dropped 5 bases and J dropped 0 bases, with 8 bases sitting between them. CDR3 sequence: CAWGGSSYEQYF. The CDR3 DNA reads as TGTGCCTGGGGGGGGAGCTCCTACGAGCAGTACTTC.

The rearrangement uses TRBV6-5 and TRBJ2-7; 7 bases match TRBD1. Unmatched junction bases numbered 4, after V lost 4 bases and J lost 1 base. Germline V lookup: CDR1 MNHEY, CDR2 SVGAGI. The CDR3 runs 14 residues. The CDR3: CASSSVGQSYEQYF. DNA of the CDR3: TGTGCCAGCAGTTCCGTGGGACAGTCCTACGAGCAGTACTTC.

The V call is TRBV28, the J call TRBJ2-1; perhaps TRBD2 as D (5 bases). The CDR3 has 16 residues. Germline assignment: CDR1 MDHEN and CDR2 SYDVKM. V shed 3 bases and J shed 3 bases, with 15 bases lying between them. The CDR3, as DNA: TGTGCCAGCAGTTTTGAGGCGCGGGCTGGCTACAATGAGCAGTTCTTC. Translated: CASSFEARAGYNEQFF.

CDR3 DNA: TGTGCCAGCAGCGTAGCGGGAGGCGCCAAAAACATTCAGTACTTC. Translated: CASSVAGGAKNIQYF. V usage is TRBV9 and J usage is TRBJ2-4; 7 nucleotides line up with TRBD2. CDR1 is SGDLS, CDR2 YYNGEE, per germline. V trimming: 0 bases; J trimming: 1 base; junction bases outside the gene matches: 1. CDR3 size: 15 residues.

The V and J genes are TRBV23-1 and TRBJ1-1; D uncertain. TRBV23-1 is an open reading frame, and its role is uncertain. This CDR3 contains 14 residues. V lost 0 bases and J 11 bases, leaving 16 bases between the germline ends. CDR3 nucleotides: TGCGCCAGCAGTCAATCGAACTGGGTTGAGGAGGCTTTCTTT. Translation: CASSQSNWVEEAFF.

The rearrangement uses TRBV7-3 and TRBJ2-7; D is possibly TRBD2 (6 bases). CDR1 and CDR2 (germline): SGHTA, FQGTGA. This CDR3 contains 13 residues. V lost 5 bases and J 7 bases, leaving 15 bases between the germline ends. The CDR3 DNA sequence: TGTGCCAGCAGCCCTGGGGGGACTTGGGAGCAGTACTTC. It yields the protein CASSPGGTWEQYF.

The CDR3 DNA sequence: TGCGCCAGCAGCTTTACCTTCCGCGATGAGCAGTTCTTC. It translates to CASSFTFRDEQFF. The rearrangement links TRBV5-1 to TRBJ2-1; no firm D call. The CDR3 has 13 amino acids. The germline V gene has CDR1 SGHRS and CDR2 YFSETQ. The V end lost 2 bases, the J end lost 8 bases, and 11 bases lay between the germline ends.

The chain uses TRBV9 and TRBJ1-4, with 8 nucleotides matching TRBD1. The CDR3 has 15 residues. From germline, CDR1 is SGDLS and CDR2 YYNGEE. The junction had 9 bases not matched to a gene; V was cut back by 4 bases and J by 7 bases. CDR3 bases: TGTGCCAGCAGCTACCAGGGGGCCGATGGTGAAAAACTGTTTTTT. It specifies CASSYQGADGEKLFF.

The V and J genes are TRBV2 and TRBJ1-2, with 10 nucleotides matching TRBD1. The CDR3 loop spans 12 amino acids. After removal of 5 bases from V and 12 bases from J, the junction contained 6 bases not matched to a gene. Germline loops: CDR1 SNHLY, CDR2 FYNNEI. CDR3 amino acids: CASSRRDRGNTF. As DNA, the CDR3 is TGTGCCAGCAGTCGCCGGGACAGGGGAAACACCTTC.

This rearrangement joins TRBV19 to TRBJ1-1, with 7 nucleotides matching TRBD1. This CDR3 has 12 amino acids. The V and J ends lost 11 bases and 4 bases, in that order; junction bases with no gene match: 7. Germline lookup yields CDR1 LNHDA and CDR2 SQIVND (reference sequence). The CDR3 bases are TGTGCCGCGGGACAGCGGAGCACTGAAGCTTTCTTT. Translating gives CAAGQRSTEAFF. Drawing the rest from reference TRBV19 and TRBJ1-1, the complete variable domain is DGGITQSPKYLFRKEGQNVTLSCEQNLNHDAMYWYRQDPGQGLRLIYYSQIVNDFQKGDIAEGYSVSREKKESFPLTVTSAQKNPTAFYLCAAGQRSTEAFFGQGTRLTVV.